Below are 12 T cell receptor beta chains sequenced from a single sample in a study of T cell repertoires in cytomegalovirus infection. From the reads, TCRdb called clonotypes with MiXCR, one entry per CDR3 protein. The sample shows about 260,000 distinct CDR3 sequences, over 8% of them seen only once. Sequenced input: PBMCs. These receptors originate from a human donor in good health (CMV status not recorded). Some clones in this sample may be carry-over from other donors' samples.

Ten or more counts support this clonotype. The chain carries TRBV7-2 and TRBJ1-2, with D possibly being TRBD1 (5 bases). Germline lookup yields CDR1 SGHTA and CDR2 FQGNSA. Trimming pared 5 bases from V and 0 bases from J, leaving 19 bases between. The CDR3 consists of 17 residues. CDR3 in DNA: TGTGCCAGCAGCACCCGCCAGCCCTGGGGGGCTAACTATGGCTACACCTTC. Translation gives CASSTRQPWGANYGYTF.

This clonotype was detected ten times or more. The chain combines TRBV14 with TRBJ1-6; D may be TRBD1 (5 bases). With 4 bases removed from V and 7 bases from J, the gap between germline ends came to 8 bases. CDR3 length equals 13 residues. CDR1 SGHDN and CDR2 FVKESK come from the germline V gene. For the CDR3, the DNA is TGTGCCAGCAGCCGGGGACCCAATTCACCCCTCCACTTT. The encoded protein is CASSRGPNSPLHF.

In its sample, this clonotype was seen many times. The CDR3 protein is CASITSGSWTDTQYF. The CDR3 nucleotides are TGTGCCAGCATAACTAGCGGGAGTTGGACAGATACGCAGTATTTT. This sequence joins TRBV7-2 and TRBJ2-3; TRBD2 matches 11 bases. CDR3 length: 15 residues. J lost 3 bases, V lost 7 bases, and 6 bases had no gene match. Germline V lookup: CDR1 SGHTA, CDR2 FQGNSA. The full variable domain, in which reference TRBV7-2 and TRBJ2-3 provide the parts outside the CDR3, is GAGVSQSPSNKVTEKGKDVELRCDPISGHTALYWYRQSLGQGLEFLIYFQGNSAPDKSGLPSDRFSAERTGGSVSTLTIQRTQQEDSAVYLCASITSGSWTDTQYFGPGTRLTVL.

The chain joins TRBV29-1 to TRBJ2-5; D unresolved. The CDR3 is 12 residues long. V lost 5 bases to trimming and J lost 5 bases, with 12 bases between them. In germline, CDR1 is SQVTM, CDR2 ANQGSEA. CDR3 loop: CSVIWFEETQYF. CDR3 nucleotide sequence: TGCAGCGTTATTTGGTTTGAGGAGACCCAGTACTTC. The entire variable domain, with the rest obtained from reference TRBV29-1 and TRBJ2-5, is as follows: SAVISQKPSRDICQRGTSLTIQCQVDSQVTMMFWYRQQPGQSLTLIATANQGSEATYESGFVIDKFPISRPNLTFSTLTVSNMSPEDSSIYLCSVIWFEETQYFGPGTRLLVL.

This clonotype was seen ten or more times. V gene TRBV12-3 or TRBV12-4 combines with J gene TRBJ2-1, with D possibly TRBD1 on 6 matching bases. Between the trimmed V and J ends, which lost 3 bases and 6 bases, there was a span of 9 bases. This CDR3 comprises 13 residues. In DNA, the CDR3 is TGTGCCAGCAGTTTCGCAGGGGTCAATGAGCAGTTCTTC. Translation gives CASSFAGVNEQFF.

The CDR3 protein is CATQRQDNTGELFF. CDR3 nucleotide sequence: TGTGCCACCCAGAGGCAGGACAACACCGGGGAGCTGTTTTTT. V usage is TRBV12-3 or TRBV12-4 and J usage is TRBJ2-2; D not certain. The length of the CDR3 is 14 residues. V lost 10 bases and J lost 2, with 14 bases in between.

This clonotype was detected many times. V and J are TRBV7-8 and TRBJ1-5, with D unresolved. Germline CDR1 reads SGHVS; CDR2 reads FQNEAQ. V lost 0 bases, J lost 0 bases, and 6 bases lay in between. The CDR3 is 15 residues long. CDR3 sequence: CASSLAQASNQPQHF. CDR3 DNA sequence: TGTGCCAGCAGCTTAGCGCAGGCTAGCAATCAGCCCCAGCATTTT. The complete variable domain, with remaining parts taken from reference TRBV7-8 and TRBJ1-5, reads GAGVSQSPRYKVAKRGQDVALRCDPISGHVSLFWYQQALGQGPEFLTYFQNEAQLDKSGLPSDRFFAERPEGSVSTLKIQRTQQEDSAVYLCASSLAQASNQPQHFGDGTRLSIL.

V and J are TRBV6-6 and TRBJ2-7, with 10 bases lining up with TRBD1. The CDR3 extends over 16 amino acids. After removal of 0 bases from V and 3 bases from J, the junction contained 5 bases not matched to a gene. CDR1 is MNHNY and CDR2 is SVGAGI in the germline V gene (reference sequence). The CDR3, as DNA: TGTGCCAGCAGTTACTCCCAGGACAGGGGGAGCTACGAGCAGTACTTC. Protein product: CASSYSQDRGSYEQYF.

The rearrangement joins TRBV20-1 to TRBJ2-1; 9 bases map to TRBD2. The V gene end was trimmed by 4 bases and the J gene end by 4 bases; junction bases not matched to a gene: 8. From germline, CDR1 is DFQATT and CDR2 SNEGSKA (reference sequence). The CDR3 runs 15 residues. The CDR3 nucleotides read TGCAGTGCTATCGGGCCTGCGGGAGGGTACAATGAGCAGTTCTTC. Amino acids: CSAIGPAGGYNEQFF.

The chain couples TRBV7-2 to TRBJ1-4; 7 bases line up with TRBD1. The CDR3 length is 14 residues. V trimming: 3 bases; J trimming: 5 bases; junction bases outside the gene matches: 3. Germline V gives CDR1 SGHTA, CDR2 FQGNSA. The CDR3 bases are TGTGCCAGCAGCTTCGGGACAGTCAATGAAAAACTGTTTTTT. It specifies CASSFGTVNEKLFF. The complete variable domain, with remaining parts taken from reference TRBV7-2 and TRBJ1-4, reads GAGVSQSPSNKVTEKGKDVELRCDPISGHTALYWYRQSLGQGLEFLIYFQGNSAPDKSGLPSDRFSAERTGGSVSTLTIQRTQQEDSAVYLCASSFGTVNEKLFFGSGTQLSVL.

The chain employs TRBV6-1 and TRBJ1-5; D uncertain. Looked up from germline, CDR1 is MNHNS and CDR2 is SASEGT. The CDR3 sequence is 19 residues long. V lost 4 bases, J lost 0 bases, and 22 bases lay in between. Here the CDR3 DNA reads TGTGCCAGCAGTGTGGAGACTTCCTCACAGAGCTATAGCAATCAGCCCCAGCATTTT. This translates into CASSVETSSQSYSNQPQHF.

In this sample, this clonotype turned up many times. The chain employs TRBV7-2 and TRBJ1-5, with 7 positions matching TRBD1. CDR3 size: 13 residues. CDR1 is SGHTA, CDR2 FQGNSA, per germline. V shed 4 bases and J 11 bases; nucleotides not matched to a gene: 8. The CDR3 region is CASSSWDSWAQHF. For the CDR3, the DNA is TGTGCCAGCAGCTCCTGGGACAGTTGGGCCCAGCATTTT.